The 24 T cell receptor beta chains listed next were all sequenced from one sample in a study of blood T cell repertoires in COVID-19. Some clones are missing from TCRdb's copy, which holds only in-frame ones; the method was immunoSEQ multiplex PCR. Here the sample spans around 310,000 clones, over 75% being singletons. Specimen: peripheral blood. All receptors come from a woman in her 30s with COVID-19, enrolled during active disease.

The chain is built from TRBV6-1 and TRBJ2-5, with 9 bases identical to TRBD2. The V and J ends lost 6 bases and 0 bases, in that order; junction bases with no gene match: 2. Germline V gene lookup returns CDR1 MNHNS and CDR2 SASEGT. The CDR3 runs 14 residues. The CDR3 protein is CASRLAGHQETQYF. As DNA, the CDR3 is TGTGCCAGCAGACTAGCGGGTCACCAAGAGACCCAGTACTTC.

J is TRBJ2-3 and V is TRBV5-1; 7 positions agree with TRBD1. The germline gives CDR1 SGHRS, CDR2 YFSETQ. The CDR3 loop spans 13 amino acids. After removal of 5 bases from V and 11 bases from J, the junction contained 11 bases not matched to a gene. CDR3 amino acids: CASRPRQGYLQYF. DNA of the CDR3: TGCGCCAGCAGGCCGAGACAGGGCTATTTGCAGTATTTT.

The chain recombines TRBV5-1 with TRBJ2-7, with D unresolved. Germline loops: CDR1 SGHRS, CDR2 YFSETQ. The CDR3 totals 14 residues. The ends were cut back, 2 bases at V and 0 bases at J, with 9 bases in the middle. The CDR3 DNA reads TGCGCCAGCAGCTTCCGTAGTAGCTCCTACGAGCAGTACTTC. Translating it yields CASSFRSSSYEQYF.

The genes are TRBV10-3 and TRBJ2-3; 9 bases are a match to TRBD2. The length of the CDR3 is 12 residues. Losses at the gene ends were 10 bases for V and 6 bases for J; bases not matched to a gene: 5. CDR1 is ENHRY, CDR2 SYGVKD, per germline. The CDR3 region is CATGTSWDTQYF. The CDR3 DNA reads TGTGCCACCGGGACTAGCTGGGATACGCAGTATTTT.

The CDR3 DNA reads TGTGCCAGCAGTAGGGGGCAGGGTGACGACGAGCAGTACTTC. This gives the protein CASSRGQGDDEQYF. The chain couples TRBV6-2 or TRBV6-3 to TRBJ2-7; 7 bases agree with TRBD1. The V gene end was trimmed by 5 bases and the J gene end by 5 bases; junction bases not matched to a gene: 9. The germline V gene has CDR1 MNHEY and CDR2 SVGEGT. This CDR3 has 14 residues.

This chain joins TRBV9 and TRBJ1-2; 9 positions agree with TRBD1. This CDR3 is built from 17 residues. Germline CDR1 reads SGDLS; CDR2 reads YYNGEE. Trimming at V came to 2 bases and at J to 6 bases, leaving 14 bases not matched to a gene. DNA for the CDR3: TGTGCCAGCAGCGTCGGGACAGGGAGGGGAAGGAATGATGGCTACACCTTC. Encoded protein: CASSVGTGRGRNDGYTF.

The rearrangement links TRBV6-6 to TRBJ2-7, with TRBD2 as a possible D gene (6 bases). The CDR3 covers 11 residues. V was shortened by 6 bases and J by 6 bases, with 9 bases between the two germline ends. The germline V gene has CDR1 MNHNY and CDR2 SVGAGI (reference sequence). The CDR3 loop reads CASRQGGEQYF. The CDR3 nucleotides read TGTGCCAGCAGGCAGGGAGGCGAGCAGTACTTC.

This chain uses TRBV7-9 with TRBJ2-7, with D maybe TRBD1 (5 bases). CDR1 is SEHNR and CDR2 is FQNEAQ in the germline V gene (reference sequence). This CDR3 spans 15 amino acids. With 4 bases removed from V and 3 bases from J, the gap between germline ends came to 16 bases. In DNA form, the CDR3 reads TGTGCCAGCAGCTCCGCAGGGCAGATAAACTACGAGCAGTACTTC. Residues: CASSSAGQINYEQYF.

V is TRBV28 and J is TRBJ2-2; D gene uncertain. The CDR3 runs 13 residues. CDR1 is MDHEN, CDR2 SYDVKM, per germline. V was pared by 3 bases and J by 6 bases, with 8 bases between. The CDR3 spells CASSFPVAGELFF. CDR3 in DNA: TGTGCCAGCAGTTTCCCAGTGGCCGGGGAGCTGTTTTTT.

The J gene is TRBJ2-1, the V gene TRBV9; the D is unclear. Trimming removed 3 bases from V and 5 bases from J, with 3 bases in between. The CDR3 consists of 11 residues. The germline V gene has CDR1 SGDLS and CDR2 YYNGEE. The CDR3: CASSDNNEQFF. CDR3 in DNA: TGTGCCAGCAGCGACAACAATGAGCAGTTCTTC.

The rearrangement links TRBV6-5 to TRBJ1-5, with 9 nucleotides matching TRBD1. The V segment lost 8 bases and the J segment 2 bases; nucleotides outside the gene matches: 4. Germline lookup yields CDR1 MNHEY and CDR2 SVGAGI. The CDR3 length is 14 residues. The CDR3 DNA sequence: TGTGCCAGCCGGGACAGGGTAGGCAATCAGCCCCAGCATTTT. It codes for CASRDRVGNQPQHF.

The sample holds a few counts of this clone. V is TRBV20-1 and J is TRBJ2-1, with D possibly being TRBD2 (6 bases). Germline assignment: CDR1 DFQATT and CDR2 SNEGSKA (reference sequence). The CDR3 extends over 14 amino acids. The V and J ends lost 3 bases and 7 bases respectively, with 16 bases between them. The CDR3 sequence is CSASLSGAGNEQFF. The CDR3 bases are TGCAGTGCTAGTTTATCGGGAGCGGGTAATGAGCAGTTCTTC.

The rearrangement uses TRBV28 and TRBJ1-4; D perhaps matches TRBD1 (5 bases). The CDR3 is 14 amino acids. V was pared by 5 bases and J by 7 bases, with 14 bases between. Germline CDR1 and CDR2: MDHEN and SYDVKM. The CDR3 spells CASSPVLRGEKLFF. The DNA for the CDR3 is TGTGCCAGCAGTCCCGTTCTAAGGGGTGAAAAACTGTTTTTT.

Concerning this clone: A much larger clone sits a single nucleotide away, making a read error possible. This sequence joins TRBV7-2 and TRBJ2-7; TRBD1 matches at 9 bases. The germline V gene has CDR1 SGHTA and CDR2 FQGNSA. This CDR3 is 14 amino acids long. V gave up 5 bases and J gave up 2 bases; unmatched junction bases: 4. This CDR3 reads CASSQGTGTYEQYF. The CDR3 DNA sequence: TGTGCCAGCAGCCAAGGGACAGGGACCTACGAGCAGTACTTC.

This clone came up once. V is TRBV3-1 (or the pseudogene TRBV3-2) and J is TRBJ2-4; TRBD2 aligns across 7 bases. The V segment lost 1 base and the J segment 1 base; nucleotides outside the gene matches: 1. Germline loops: CDR1 LGHDT, CDR2 YNNKEL (reference sequence). This CDR3 comprises 15 residues. The CDR3 sequence is CASSQAGGAKNIQYF. As DNA, the CDR3 is TGTGCCAGCAGCCAAGCCGGGGGGGCCAAAAACATTCAGTACTTC.

The chain's CDR3 is CASSSWTGEDTQYF. In DNA, the CDR3 is TGCGCCAGCAGCTCATGGACAGGGGAAGATACGCAGTATTTT. This sequence joins TRBV5-1 and TRBJ2-3, with 9 bases identical to TRBD1. Germline V gene lookup returns CDR1 SGHRS and CDR2 YFSETQ. This CDR3 contains 14 residues. Trimming at V came to 3 bases and at J to 5 bases, leaving 4 bases not matched to a gene.

This chain joins TRBV6-2 or TRBV6-3 and TRBJ2-2, with 13 bases aligning to TRBD2. In germline, CDR1 is MNHEY, CDR2 SVGEGT. The CDR3 consists of 16 residues. V was clipped by 5 bases and J by 4 bases; unmatched bases: 4. The CDR3 coding sequence is TGTGCCAGCAGTACCGGACTAGCGGGAGTCACCGGGGAGCTGTTTTTT. This translates into CASSTGLAGVTGELFF.

CDR3 nucleotide sequence: TGTGCCAGCAGTTTTTTGATAGCGGGAGGTGTAAGGAATGAGCAGTTCTTC. Translation: CASSFLIAGGVRNEQFF. V gene TRBV27 combines with J gene TRBJ2-1; 10 positions agree with TRBD2. The CDR3 is 17 residues long. The germline V gene encodes CDR1 MNHEY and CDR2 SMNVEV (reference sequence). V gave up 3 bases and J gave up 7 bases; unmatched junction bases: 12.

The rearrangement links TRBV3-1 (or the pseudogene TRBV3-2) to TRBJ2-7, with 7 bases lining up with TRBD2. CDR1 LGHDT and CDR2 YNNKEL come from the germline V gene (reference sequence). This CDR3 comprises 16 residues. V was clipped by 0 bases and J by 2 bases; unmatched bases: 7. For the CDR3, the DNA is TGTGCCAGCAGCCAAGATCGTGGGAGGGATCCCTACGAGCAGTACTTC. It is translated as CASSQDRGRDPYEQYF.

The rearrangement uses TRBV28 and TRBJ1-1; 7 bases map to TRBD1. V was clipped by 6 bases and J by 1 base; unmatched bases: 8. From germline, CDR1 is MDHEN and CDR2 SYDVKM. The CDR3 covers 15 residues. The CDR3 DNA reads as TGTGCCAGCAGATCGCATCCAGGGGGGAACACTGAAGCTTTCTTT. This gives the protein CASRSHPGGNTEAFF.

This clone was recorded only once. The CDR3 sequence: CASSPPWGDRGREQYF. The CDR3 nucleotides read TGTGCCAGCAGCCCACCTTGGGGGGACAGGGGGCGCGAGCAGTACTTC. This chain connects TRBV7-9 to TRBJ2-7; 12 bases are a match to TRBD1. This CDR3 is built from 16 residues. The ends lost 5 bases at V and 6 bases at J; junction bases unmatched: 11. CDR1 and CDR2 (germline): SEHNR, FQNEAQ (reference sequence).

The CDR3 sequence is CASSLWGASSYNEQFF. As DNA, the CDR3 is TGTGCCAGCAGTTTATGGGGCGCCAGCTCCTACAATGAGCAGTTCTTC. The V call is TRBV27, the J call TRBJ2-1, with D possibly being TRBD1 (5 bases). Between the trimmed V and J ends, which lost 1 base and 0 bases, there was a span of 10 bases. The germline V gene has CDR1 MNHEY and CDR2 SMNVEV (reference sequence). This CDR3 has 16 amino acids.

Worth noting for this clone: Other DNA sequences in this specimen translate into the identical CDR3. The chain carries TRBV19 and TRBJ2-5; D is unclear. The CDR3 totals 13 residues. The ends were cut back, 1 base at V and 2 bases at J, with 5 bases in the middle. Germline CDR1 and CDR2: LNHDA and SQIVND (reference sequence). This chain's CDR3 is CASSIGEQETQYF. The DNA of the CDR3 is TGTGCCAGTAGTATAGGCGAGCAAGAGACCCAGTACTTC. Full variable domain (remainder filled in from reference TRBV19 and TRBJ2-5): DGGITQSPKYLFRKEGQNVTLSCEQNLNHDAMYWYRQDPGQGLRLIYYSQIVNDFQKGDIAEGYSVSREKKESFPLTVTSAQKNPTAFYLCASSIGEQETQYFGPGTRLLVL.

This sequence joins TRBV28 and TRBJ1-1, with D unresolved. CDR1 MDHEN and CDR2 SYDVKM come from the germline V gene. This CDR3 is built from 11 residues. The V end was cut by 6 bases, the J end by 7 bases, with 9 bases between. For the CDR3, the DNA is TGTGCCAGCAGGTCCAGATTTGAAGCTTTCTTT. Protein: CASRSRFEAFF.